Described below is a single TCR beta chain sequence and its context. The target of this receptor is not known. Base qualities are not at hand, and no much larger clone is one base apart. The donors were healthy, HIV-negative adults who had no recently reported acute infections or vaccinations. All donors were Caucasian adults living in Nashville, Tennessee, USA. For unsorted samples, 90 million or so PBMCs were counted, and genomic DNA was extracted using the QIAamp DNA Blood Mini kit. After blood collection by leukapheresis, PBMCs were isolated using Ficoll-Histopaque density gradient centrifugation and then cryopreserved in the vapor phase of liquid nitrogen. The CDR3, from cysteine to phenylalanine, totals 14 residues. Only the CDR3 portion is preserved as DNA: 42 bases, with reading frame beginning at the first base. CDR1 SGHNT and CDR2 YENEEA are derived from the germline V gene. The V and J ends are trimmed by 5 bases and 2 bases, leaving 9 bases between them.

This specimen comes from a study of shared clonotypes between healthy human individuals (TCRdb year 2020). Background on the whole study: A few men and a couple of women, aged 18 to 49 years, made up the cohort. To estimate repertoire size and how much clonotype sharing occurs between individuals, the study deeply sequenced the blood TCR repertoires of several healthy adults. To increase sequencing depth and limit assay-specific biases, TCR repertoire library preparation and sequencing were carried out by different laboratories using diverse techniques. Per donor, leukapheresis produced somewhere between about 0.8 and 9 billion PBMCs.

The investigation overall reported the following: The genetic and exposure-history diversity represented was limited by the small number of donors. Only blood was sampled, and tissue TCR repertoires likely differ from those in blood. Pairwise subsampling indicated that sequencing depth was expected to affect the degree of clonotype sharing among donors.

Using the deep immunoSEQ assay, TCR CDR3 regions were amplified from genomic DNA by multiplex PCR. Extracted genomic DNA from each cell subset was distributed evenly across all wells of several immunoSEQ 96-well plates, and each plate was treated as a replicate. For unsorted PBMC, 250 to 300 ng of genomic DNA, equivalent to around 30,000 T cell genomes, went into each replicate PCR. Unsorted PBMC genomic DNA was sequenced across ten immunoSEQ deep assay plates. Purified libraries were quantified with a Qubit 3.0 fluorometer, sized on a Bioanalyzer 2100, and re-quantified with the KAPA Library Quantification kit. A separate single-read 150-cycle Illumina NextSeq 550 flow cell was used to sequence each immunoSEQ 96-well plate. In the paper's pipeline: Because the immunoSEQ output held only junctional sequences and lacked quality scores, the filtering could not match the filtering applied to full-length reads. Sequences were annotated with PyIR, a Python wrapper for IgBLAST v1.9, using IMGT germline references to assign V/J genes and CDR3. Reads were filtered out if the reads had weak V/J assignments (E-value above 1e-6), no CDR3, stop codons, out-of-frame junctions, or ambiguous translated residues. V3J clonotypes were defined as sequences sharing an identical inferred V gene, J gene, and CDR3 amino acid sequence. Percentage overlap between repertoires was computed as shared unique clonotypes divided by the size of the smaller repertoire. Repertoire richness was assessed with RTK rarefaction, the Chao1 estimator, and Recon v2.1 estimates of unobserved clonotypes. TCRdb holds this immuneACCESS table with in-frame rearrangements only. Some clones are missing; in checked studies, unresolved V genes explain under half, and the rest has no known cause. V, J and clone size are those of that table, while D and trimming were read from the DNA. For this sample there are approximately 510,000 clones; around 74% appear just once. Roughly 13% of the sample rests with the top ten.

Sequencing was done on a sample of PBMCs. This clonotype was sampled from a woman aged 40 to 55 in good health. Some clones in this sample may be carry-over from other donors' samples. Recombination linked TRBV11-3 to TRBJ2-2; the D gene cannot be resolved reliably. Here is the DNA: TGTGCCAGCAGCCCTGATTATAACACCGGGGAGCTGTTTTTT. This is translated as CASSPDYNTGELFF.